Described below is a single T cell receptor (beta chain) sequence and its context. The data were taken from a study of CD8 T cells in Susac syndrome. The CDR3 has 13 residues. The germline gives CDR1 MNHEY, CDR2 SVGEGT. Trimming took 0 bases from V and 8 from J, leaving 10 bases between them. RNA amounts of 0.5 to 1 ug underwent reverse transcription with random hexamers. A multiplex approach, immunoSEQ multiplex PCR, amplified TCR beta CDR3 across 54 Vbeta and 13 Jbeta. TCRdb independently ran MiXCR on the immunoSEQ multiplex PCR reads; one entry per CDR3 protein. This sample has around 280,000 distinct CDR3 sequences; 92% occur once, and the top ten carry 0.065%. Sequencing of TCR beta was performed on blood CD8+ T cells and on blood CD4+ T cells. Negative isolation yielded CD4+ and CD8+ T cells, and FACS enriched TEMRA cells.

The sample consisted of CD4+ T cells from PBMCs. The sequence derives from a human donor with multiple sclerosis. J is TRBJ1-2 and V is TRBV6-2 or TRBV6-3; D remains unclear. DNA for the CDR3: TGTGCCAGCAGTTACTCGGGTGGCGGCGGCTACACCTTC. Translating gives CASSYSGGGGYTF.